These 21 T cell receptor beta chains were all obtained from the same sample, sequenced in a study of shared clonotypes between healthy human individuals. Data came from immunoSEQ multiplex PCR; TCRdb stores just in-frame clones and leaves some out. The sample records about 2.4 million clones, under 95% being singletons. Sequencing was performed on naive CD4+ T cells from PBMCs. Documented subset: CD45RA+ positively selected. These receptors originate from a man between 18 and 29 years old in good health. Some clones in this sample may be carry-over from other donors' samples.

CDR3 in amino acids: CASSSDSPTEQFF. The DNA of the CDR3 is TGTGCCAGCAGTTCTGACAGCCCGACTGAGCAGTTCTTC. The chain couples TRBV6-6 to TRBJ2-1; perhaps TRBD1 as D (5 bases). Trimming shortened V by 4 bases and J by 9 bases, and 13 bases separated the two germline ends. The CDR3 has 13 residues. Germline V gene lookup returns CDR1 MNHNY and CDR2 SVGAGI (reference sequence).

The CDR3 sequence: CASSVAGKQPQHF. CDR3 coding DNA: TGTGCCAGCAGCGTAGCGGGGAAGCAGCCCCAGCATTTT. The V call is TRBV9, the J call TRBJ1-5; D not resolved. CDR1 is SGDLS and CDR2 is YYNGEE in the germline V gene. CDR3 length equals 13 residues. Trimming took off 0 bases at V and 7 bases at J, with 8 bases between the two ends.

The gene calls are TRBV6-6 and TRBJ2-2, with D uncertain. The CDR3 runs to 14 residues. Between the trimmed V and J ends, which lost 6 bases and 0 bases, there was a span of 8 bases. From germline, CDR1 is MNHNY and CDR2 SVGAGI (reference sequence). The CDR3 sequence is CASSLTPNTGELFF. CDR3 coding DNA: TGTGCCAGCAGCCTTACACCGAACACCGGGGAGCTGTTTTTT.

This chain links TRBV7-9 with TRBJ1-1, with TRBD1 identical over 7 bases. The CDR3 runs 12 residues. Germline V gene lookup returns CDR1 SEHNR and CDR2 FQNEAQ (reference sequence). V lost 5 bases to trimming and J lost 11 bases; unmatched junction nucleotides: 8. The CDR3 is CASSPGDRVAFF. In DNA form, the CDR3 reads TGTGCCAGCAGCCCGGGGGACAGAGTGGCTTTCTTT.

V and J are TRBV28 and TRBJ2-1, with a weak D call TRBD2 (6 bases). The CDR3 loop spans 13 amino acids. Germline assignment: CDR1 MDHEN and CDR2 SYDVKM. V dropped 5 bases and J dropped 4 bases, with 9 bases sitting between them. In nucleotides, the CDR3 is TGTGCCAGCAGTACGGGACTGTACAATGAGCAGTTCTTC. Translating it yields CASSTGLYNEQFF.

The rearrangement joins TRBV7-9 to TRBJ2-1; D may be TRBD1 (6 bases). V gave up 2 bases and J gave up 0 bases, with 20 bases separating them. CDR1 SEHNR and CDR2 FQNEAQ come from the germline V gene (reference sequence). CDR3 length: 19 amino acids. This CDR3 reads CASSLLGRGPESSYNEQFF. CDR3 sequence (DNA): TGTGCCAGCAGCTTATTAGGCAGGGGCCCTGAGAGCTCCTACAATGAGCAGTTCTTC.

The J gene is TRBJ2-3, the V gene TRBV9, with 16 bases aligning to TRBD2. Germline CDR1 SGDLS, CDR2 YYNGEE. V shed 3 bases and J 2 bases; nucleotides not matched to a gene: 6. The CDR3 has 18 residues. The CDR3 DNA is TGTGCCAGCAGCGCTGGGGGACTAGCGGGAGGGATCACAGATACGCAGTATTTT. Protein product: CASSAGGLAGGITDTQYF.

The V and J genes are TRBV5-6 and TRBJ2-3; D uncertain. V was clipped by 2 bases and J by 0 bases, with 7 bases between them. From germline, CDR1 is SGHDT and CDR2 YYEEEE. This CDR3 spans 14 amino acids. CDR3 sequence (DNA): TGTGCCAGCAGCTTTGGAGCTAGCACAGATACGCAGTATTTT. Translating it yields CASSFGASTDTQYF. Full variable domain (rest looked up from reference TRBV5-6 and TRBJ2-3): DAGVTQSPTHLIKTRGQQVTLRCSPKSGHDTVSWYQQALGQGPQFIFQYYEEEERQRGNFPDRFSGHQFPNYSSELNVNALLLGDSALYLCASSFGASTDTQYFGPGTRLTVL.

This chain connects TRBV4-1 to TRBJ2-4; 10 bases agree with TRBD1. With V trimmed by 0 bases and J by 0 bases, 11 bases remained unmatched. Germline lookup yields CDR1 MGHRA and CDR2 YSYEKL. This CDR3 is 20 amino acids long. CDR3 DNA: TGCGCCAGCAGCCAAGACCCGGGACAGGGGCTAGCGGGAGCCAAAAACATTCAGTACTTC. Protein: CASSQDPGQGLAGAKNIQYF.

The V call is TRBV5-6, the J call TRBJ2-1; D uncertain. Germline V gene lookup returns CDR1 SGHDT and CDR2 YYEEEE. CDR3 length: 15 residues. Deletions cut 1 base from V and 4 bases from J, with 12 bases between. The CDR3 sequence is CASSLYIHLYNEQFF. The CDR3 region has the DNA TGTGCCAGCAGCTTGTACATACACCTATACAATGAGCAGTTCTTC.

This sequence joins TRBV19 and TRBJ1-2; D unclear. The length of the CDR3 is 15 residues. Germline values: CDR1 LNHDA, CDR2 SQIVND (reference sequence). The V end lost 7 bases, the J end lost 0 bases, and 15 bases lay between the germline ends. CDR3 sequence (DNA): TGTGCCAGTAAGGTTGGACGGGCAGCTAACTATGGCTACACCTTC. Its protein product is CASKVGRAANYGYTF. The whole variable domain, remainder taken from reference TRBV19 and TRBJ1-2, is DGGITQSPKYLFRKEGQNVTLSCEQNLNHDAMYWYRQDPGQGLRLIYYSQIVNDFQKGDIAEGYSVSREKKESFPLTVTSAQKNPTAFYLCASKVGRAANYGYTFGSGTRLTVV.

The chain joins TRBV6-4 to TRBJ2-3, with 7 nucleotides matching TRBD1. CDR3 size: 14 residues. Germline V lookup: CDR1 MRHNA, CDR2 SNTAGT. The ends lost 5 bases at V and 5 bases at J; junction bases unmatched: 7. CDR3 coding DNA: TGTGCCAGCAGTCTCGACAGGGTGGGAGATACGCAGTATTTT. Translation: CASSLDRVGDTQYF.

The chain recombines TRBV11-3 with TRBJ2-7; D gene unclear. Trimming removed 2 bases from V and 5 bases from J, with 10 bases in between. The CDR3 has 13 amino acids. Germline V gene data show CDR1 as SGHNT and CDR2 as YENEEA. In DNA, the CDR3 is TGTGCCAGCAGCTTATACCCCCCGGACGAGCAGTACTTC. This gives the protein CASSLYPPDEQYF.

This clone was counted a few times. This rearrangement joins TRBV11-2 to TRBJ2-1; TRBD2 matches 13 bases. This CDR3 comprises 16 residues. With V trimmed by 5 bases and J by 2 bases, 3 bases remained unmatched. The germline CDR1 and CDR2 sequences are SGHAT and FQNNGV. The CDR3: CASSPGTSGAYNEQFF. DNA of the CDR3: TGTGCCAGCAGCCCCGGGACTAGCGGGGCCTACAATGAGCAGTTCTTC.

The chain links TRBV29-1 to TRBJ2-1, with 7 bases lining up with TRBD2. This CDR3 is built from 13 residues. Germline CDR1 reads SQVTM; CDR2 reads ANQGSEA. Unmatched junction bases numbered 6, after V lost 8 bases and J lost 2 bases. CDR3 bases: TGCAGCTCGGACGGGACTACCTACAATGAGCAGTTCTTC. Amino acid sequence: CSSDGTTYNEQFF.

The chain links TRBV5-8 to TRBJ2-5; 12 nucleotides line up with TRBD1. The CDR3 is made up of 15 amino acids. Germline CDR1 SGHTS, CDR2 YDEGEE. V lost 4 bases and J lost 3; bases outside the gene matches: 4. The CDR3 bases are TGTGCCAGCAGCCGGGGACAGGGGGCGAAAGAGACCCAGTACTTC. It encodes CASSRGQGAKETQYF. Full variable domain (remainder filled in from reference TRBV5-8 and TRBJ2-5): EAGVTQSPTHLIKTRGQQATLRCSPISGHTSVYWYQQALGLGLQFLLWYDEGEERNRGNFPPRFSGRQFPNYSSELNVNALELEDSALYLCASSRGQGAKETQYFGPGTRLLVL.

This clone was seen a single time. The same CDR3 is also encoded by other DNA sequences in this sample. V is TRBV15 and J is TRBJ1-2, with 7 positions matching TRBD1. CDR3 size: 14 residues. The V gene end was trimmed by 0 bases and the J gene end by 4 bases; junction bases not matched to a gene: 2. Germline assignment: CDR1 LNHNV and CDR2 YYDKDF (reference sequence). The CDR3 bases are TGTGCCACCAGCAGAGAAACAGGGGCCTATGGCTACACCTTC. Translated: CATSRETGAYGYTF.

The chain recombines TRBV19 with TRBJ2-7; 7 bases are a match to TRBD2. With V trimmed by 4 bases and J by 0 bases, 3 bases remained unmatched. The CDR3 is made up of 14 amino acids. In germline, CDR1 is LNHDA, CDR2 SQIVND (reference sequence). CDR3 in amino acids: CASSRGGISYEQYF. The CDR3 DNA sequence: TGTGCCAGTAGTAGGGGGGGAATCTCCTACGAGCAGTACTTC.

This rearrangement joins TRBV27 to TRBJ1-3; D possibly corresponds to TRBD1 (6 bases). The germline V gene encodes CDR1 MNHEY and CDR2 SMNVEV (reference sequence). This CDR3 is 13 amino acids long. V lost 8 bases, J lost 0 bases, and 8 bases lay in between. The CDR3 nucleotides are TGTGCCAGCCGGACAGACTCTGGAAACACCATATATTTT. Its protein is CASRTDSGNTIYF.

The chain joins TRBV6-1 to TRBJ2-7, with 8 bases aligning to TRBD2. V was pared by 6 bases and J by 1 base, with 8 bases of the junction left unmatched. Germline V lookup: CDR1 MNHNS, CDR2 SASEGT. The CDR3 runs 15 residues. The CDR3 reads CASSPELAVSYEQYF. CDR3 DNA: TGTGCCAGCAGCCCCGAACTAGCGGTATCCTACGAGCAGTACTTC.

A remark on this clone: Other DNA sequences of this sample code for an identical CDR3. The chain has TRBV5-1 and TRBJ1-2; TRBD1 is a possible D gene (6 bases). The V gene lost 3 bases and the J gene lost 2 bases, with 8 bases spanning the gap. Per germline, CDR1 SGHRS and CDR2 YFSETQ. This CDR3 region has 13 residues. This chain's CDR3 is CASSSTGNYGYTF. CDR3 coding DNA: TGCGCCAGCAGCTCGACAGGAAACTATGGCTACACCTTC.